What follows describes a single T cell receptor (beta chain). The target antigen is unknown. The data are from a study of cytomegalovirus exposure and HLA in healthy donors. Both 60 Vbeta primers and 13 Jbeta primers went into the PCR. Profiled with immunoSEQ multiplex PCR; TCRdb holds only in-frame clones, not every one. The table has roughly 220,000 clones, under 80% seen once. The CDR3 has 19 residues. V gave up 1 base and J gave up 1 base, with 23 bases separating them. Germline values: CDR1 SGHAT, CDR2 FQNNGV. Study-level findings and limits: A prior analysis recorded that most TCR beta V segments were productive about 87% or about 30% of the time. In a later analysis, HLA-C alleles had the fewest associated TCRs, DRB1 alleles the most. The study recorded over 150 TCR beta chains that were cytomegalovirus-associated.

The receptor was isolated from a woman aged 25 to 39 in good health and CMV-seronegative. V usage is TRBV11-2 and J usage is TRBJ2-7; D is possibly TRBD2 (5 bases). The material sequenced was PBMCs. CDR3 loop: CASSLAPPLASRGSYEQYF. The CDR3 region has the DNA TGTGCCAGCAGCTTAGCCCCCCCTTTAGCGTCGCGAGGGTCCTACGAGCAGTACTTC.